This T cell receptor (beta chain) was documented in a study of beta chain features in type 1 diabetes. Findings and limits, study-wide: Patients with Type 1 diabetes showed moderately but significantly shorter TCRB CDR3s in all four CD4+ subsets.

The entirety of the isolated RNA underwent reverse transcription, so expressed TCRB transcripts were sequenced. Here immunoSEQ multiplex PCR was the method, and the copy in TCRdb shows in-frame clones only, minus some. The data show some 190,000 clones, around 8% seen once. At least ten counts were recorded for this clone. The antigen is not known. This TCR was sampled from a woman aged 40 to 55 with type 1 diabetes. The specimen sequenced was central memory CD4+ T cells from blood.

The CDR3 nucleotides read TGTGCCAGCAGCCGAGGGACATCCGCGAACACCGGGGAGCTGTTTTTT. This encodes CASSRGTSANTGELFF. The chain joins TRBV4-2 to TRBJ2-2, with D tentatively TRBD1 (6 bases). The CDR3 spans 16 residues. Germline V gene data show CDR1 as LGHNA and CDR2 as YNFKEQ. V lost 4 bases and J 0 bases, leaving 12 bases between the germline ends.